What follows is one TCR beta chain and its context. This specimen belongs to a study of blood T cells in healthy people across ages. Germline values: CDR1 SQVTM, CDR2 ANQGSEA. The CDR3 is made up of 14 amino acids. The trim removed 5 bases at V and 2 bases at J, leaving 7 bases unmatched. Alongside a J-beta primer mix, a sample-barcoded 5' primer served in a second PCR lasting roughly 7 to 11 cycles. TCRdb reprocessed the 5' RACE reads via MiXCR and lists one record per CDR3 protein. The sample has about 840,000 distinct CDR3 sequences; about 27% are singletons. This sample also appeared in a second study, on T cells of mothers and their children. From that report: There were no persistent microchimeric T cell clones detected.

The sequence derives from a middle-aged woman in good health. The chain joins TRBV29-1 to TRBJ2-5, with TRBD1 matching over 8 bases. Sequences were obtained from blood. CDR3 nucleotide sequence: TGCAGCGTTCAGCCCCAGGGGGCTCAAGAGACCCAGTACTTC. Amino acids: CSVQPQGAQETQYF. Full variable domain (rest looked up from reference TRBV29-1 and TRBJ2-5): SAVISQKPSRDICQRGTSLTIQCQVDSQVTMMFWYRQQPGQSLTLIATANQGSEATYESGFVIDKFPISRPNLTFSTLTVSNMSPEDSSIYLCSVQPQGAQETQYFGPGTRLLVL.